This TCR beta chain emerged from a study of T cells in women clearing cervical HPV infection. At the level of the study: Donors had HPV16-related CIN3 or worse; 2 had invasive cancer. Controls were women whose single incident HPV16 infection cleared within 12 months without precancer or cancer. Case blood was drawn when the lesion was first found; control blood after infection became undetectable. Findings and caveats of the study: Controls had more TRBV6-7 (roughly 0.16%) than cases (about 0.11%).

Data came from immunoSEQ multiplex PCR; TCRdb stores just in-frame clones and leaves some out. Across around 48,000 clones, the top ten clones capture about 1.5% of the sample. This CDR3 comprises 13 residues. The V and J ends lost 6 bases and 8 bases respectively, with 13 bases between them. Per the germline V gene, CDR1 is MDHEN and CDR2 is SYDVKM. About this clone: Its target is unknown. The read halts 3 residues ahead of the CDR3 end, with the missing end drawn from the germline J gene.

Specimen: blood buffy coat. This TCR was sampled from a woman aged 18-70 years with a cervical HPV16 infection that either progressed to CIN3+ or cleared (not recorded which). This chain joins TRBV28 and TRBJ2-2; tentatively, D is TRBD1 (6 bases). CDR3 sequence reads: CASRPHRAGELFF. The covered CDR3 bases are TGTGCCAGCAGACCTCACAGGGCAGGGGAG.